Listed below are T cell receptor beta chains from one sample, sequenced in a study of metastatic and nonmetastatic thyroid tumors. TCRdb ran MiXCR on the PCR reads. This table holds around 30,000 clones, roughly 17% found once. The specimen sequenced was blood. The receptors stem from a female donor with papillary thyroid cancer or a benign thyroid nodule (not recorded which). Some clones in this sample may be carry-over from other donors' samples. Each CDR3 is given with its conserved first and last residue. D genes are given only for firm matches. Not every row has a clone size; where given, it reads once, few, many or a size class.

j_call	clone_size	d_call	v_call	cdr3_aa	cdr3_nt
TRBJ2-5	-	-	TRBV20-1	CIATGQRTQYF	TGCATTGCTACTGGACAGCGGACCCAGTACTTC
TRBJ2-2	many	-	TRBV28	CASSPRWGGGTGELFF	TGTGCCAGCAGCCCCCGATGGGGAGGGGGCACCGGGGAGCTGTTTTTT
TRBJ2-7	many	TRBD1	TRBV27	CASSLMGQGHYEQYF	TGTGCCAGCAGTTTAATGGGACAGGGACACTACGAGCAGTACTTC
TRBJ2-3	many	-	TRBV27	CASSLSDYAISTDTQYF	TGTGCCAGCAGTTTATCCGACTACGCGATTAGCACAGATACGCAGTATTTT
TRBJ2-1	many	-	TRBV27	CASSSDSRYLSSYNEQFF	TGTGCCAGCAGTTCTGACAGCAGGTACCTATCCTCCTACAATGAGCAGTTCTTC
TRBJ2-7	many	-	TRBV28	CAATGATGSYEQYF	TGTGCCGCAACCGGGGCGACGGGATCCTACGAGCAGTACTTC
TRBJ2-1	-	TRBD2	TRBV7-3	CASSLTGGGSNEQFF	TGTGCCAGCAGCTTAACAGGCGGGGGTAGTAATGAGCAGTTCTTC
TRBJ1-5	few	-	TRBV27	CASSLTRGGEHPQHF	TGTGCTAGCAGTTTAACAAGGGGGGGGGAACATCCCCAGCATTTT
TRBJ1-1	-	-	TRBV7-6	CASSLSGCCEAFF	TGTGCCAGCAGCTTATCTGGCTGTTGTGAAGCTTTCTTT
TRBJ2-3	many	TRBD1	TRBV20-1	CSARDDRTGRLTDTQYF	TGCAGTGCTAGAGACGACCGGACAGGGCGGCTGACAGATACGCAGTATTTT
TRBJ1-5	many	-	TRBV27	CASSSQNSNQPQHF	TGTGCCAGCAGTTCCCAAAATAGCAATCAGCCCCAGCATTTT
TRBJ1-1	many	TRBD1	TRBV25-1	CASSRGDRVTEAFF	TGTGCCAGCAGTAGGGGGGACAGGGTTACTGAAGCTTTCTTT
TRBJ1-3	many	-	TRBV15	CATSRPPDDPGNTIYF	TGTGCCACCAGCAGACCCCCGGACGATCCTGGAAACACCATATATTTT
TRBJ2-1	-	-	TRBV6-4	CASSDIGKSSYNEQFF	TGTGCCAGCAGTGACATTGGCAAAAGCTCCTACAATGAGCAGTTCTTC
TRBJ1-6	-	TRBD1	TRBV28	CASRLRGQGVFWSPLHF	TGTGCCAGCAGACTCAGGGGACAGGGGGTATTCTGGTCACCCCTCCACTTT
TRBJ2-2	many	-	TRBV19	CASMYSGAGELFF	TGTGCCAGTATGTACTCCGGGGCCGGGGAGCTGTTTTTT
TRBJ2-7	many	-	TRBV9	CASSVEGFGSEQYF	TGTGCCAGCAGCGTAGAAGGGTTTGGGAGCGAGCAGTACTTC
TRBJ2-7	-	-	TRBV9	CASSPRSGYEQYF	TGTGCCAGCAGCCCACGATCCGGCTACGAGCAGTACTTC
TRBJ1-5	many	TRBD1	TRBV6-1	CASSGQGDNQPQHF	TGTGCCAGCAGTGGACAGGGAGACAATCAGCCCCAGCATTTT
TRBJ2-7	many	-	TRBV2	CASRMEGDEQYF	TGTGCCAGCAGGATGGAAGGGGACGAGCAGTACTTC
TRBJ2-7	-	TRBD1	TRBV18	CASSPELQGTYEQYF	TGTGCCAGCTCACCTGAGTTACAGGGGACCTACGAGCAGTACTTC
TRBJ2-1	medium-sized	TRBD2	TRBV11-2	CASSFQSLAGNEQFF	TGTGCCAGCAGCTTCCAAAGTCTAGCGGGGAATGAGCAGTTCTTC
TRBJ1-6	medium-sized	-	TRBV20-1	CSAEIRGMSSPLHF	TGCAGTGCCGAGATCAGGGGAATGAGTTCACCCCTCCACTTT
TRBJ1-1	many	TRBD1	TRBV7-9	CASSTGTGDTEAFF	TGTGCCAGCAGCACGGGGACAGGGGACACTGAAGCTTTCTTT
TRBJ2-1	many	TRBD2	TRBV12-3/TRBV12-4	CASSLVATSGRGEQFF	TGTGCCAGCAGTTTAGTGGCGACTAGCGGGAGGGGTGAGCAGTTCTTC
TRBJ2-1	-	TRBD2	TRBV11-2	CASSLVVFSGANEQFF	TGTGCCAGCAGCTTAGTTGTCTTTAGCGGGGCTAATGAGCAGTTCTTC
TRBJ2-5	few	-	TRBV5-4	CASSEDSEWTQYF	TGTGCCAGCAGCGAGGACAGCGAATGGACCCAGTACTTC
TRBJ2-1	many	TRBD1	TRBV24-1	CATSDLQTQSGGHAEQFF	TGTGCCACCAGTGATTTGCAGACTCAGTCAGGGGGACACGCTGAGCAGTTCTTC